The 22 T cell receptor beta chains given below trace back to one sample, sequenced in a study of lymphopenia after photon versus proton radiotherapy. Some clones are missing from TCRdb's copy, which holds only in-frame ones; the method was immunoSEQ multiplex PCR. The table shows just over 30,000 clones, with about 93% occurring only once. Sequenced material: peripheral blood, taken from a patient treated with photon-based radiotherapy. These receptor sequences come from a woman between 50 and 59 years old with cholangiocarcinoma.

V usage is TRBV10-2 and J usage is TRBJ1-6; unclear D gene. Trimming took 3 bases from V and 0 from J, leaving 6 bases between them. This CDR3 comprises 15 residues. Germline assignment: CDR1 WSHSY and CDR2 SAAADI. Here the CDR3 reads CASSDGSSYNSPLHF. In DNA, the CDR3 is TGCGCCAGCAGTGATGGGAGCTCCTATAATTCACCCCTCCACTTT.

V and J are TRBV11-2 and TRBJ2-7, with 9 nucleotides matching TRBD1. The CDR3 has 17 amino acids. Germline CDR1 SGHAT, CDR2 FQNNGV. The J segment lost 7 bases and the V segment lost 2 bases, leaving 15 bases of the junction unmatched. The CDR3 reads CASSLWGVGTGPGEQYF. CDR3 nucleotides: TGTGCCAGCAGCTTATGGGGGGTTGGGACAGGGCCCGGGGAGCAGTACTTC.

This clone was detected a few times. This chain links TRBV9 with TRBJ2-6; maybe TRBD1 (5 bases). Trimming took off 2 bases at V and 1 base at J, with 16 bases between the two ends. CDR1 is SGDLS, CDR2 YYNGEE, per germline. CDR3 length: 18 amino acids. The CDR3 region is CASSVRVGEGSGANVLTF. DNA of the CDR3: TGTGCCAGCAGCGTCCGGGTAGGGGAAGGTTCTGGGGCCAACGTCCTGACTTTC. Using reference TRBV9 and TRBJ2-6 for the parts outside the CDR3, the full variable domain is DSGVTQTPKHLITATGQRVTLRCSPRSGDLSVYWYQQSLDQGLQFLIQYYNGEERAKGNILERFSAQQFPDLHSELNLSSLELGDSALYFCASSVRVGEGSGANVLTFGAGSRLTVL.

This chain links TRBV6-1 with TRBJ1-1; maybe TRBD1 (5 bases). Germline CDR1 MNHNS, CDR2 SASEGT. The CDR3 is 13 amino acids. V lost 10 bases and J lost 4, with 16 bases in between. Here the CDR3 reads CATPGGGGTEAFF. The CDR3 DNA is TGTGCCACCCCCGGGGGTGGAGGCACTGAAGCTTTCTTT.

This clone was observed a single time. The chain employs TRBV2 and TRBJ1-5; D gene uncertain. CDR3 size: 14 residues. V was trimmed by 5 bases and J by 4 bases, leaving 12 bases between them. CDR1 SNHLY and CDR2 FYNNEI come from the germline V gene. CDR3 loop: CASSNGQPNQPQHF. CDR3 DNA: TGTGCCAGCAGTAATGGTCAGCCTAATCAGCCCCAGCATTTT.

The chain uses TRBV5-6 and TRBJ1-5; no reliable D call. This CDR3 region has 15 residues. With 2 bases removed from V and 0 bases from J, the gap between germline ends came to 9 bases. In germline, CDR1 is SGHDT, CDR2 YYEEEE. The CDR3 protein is CASSFRSYSNQPQHF. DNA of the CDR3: TGTGCCAGCAGCTTCAGAAGTTATAGCAATCAGCCCCAGCATTTT.

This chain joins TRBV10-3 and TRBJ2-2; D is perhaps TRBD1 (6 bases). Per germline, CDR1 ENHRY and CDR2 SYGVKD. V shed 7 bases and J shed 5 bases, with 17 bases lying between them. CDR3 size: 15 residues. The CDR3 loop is CAINLPDRSTGELFF. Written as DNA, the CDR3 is TGTGCCATCAACCTCCCAGACAGGTCGACCGGGGAGCTGTTTTTT.

CDR3 residues: CASGDSSAGQSRANVLTF. In DNA, the CDR3 is TGTGCTAGTGGTGATAGTAGTGCAGGACAAAGTCGGGCCAACGTCCTGACTTTC. The J gene is TRBJ2-6, the V gene TRBV12-5; TRBD1 is a possible D gene (5 bases). Trimming removed 5 bases at V and 5 bases at J, with 22 bases between. The length of the CDR3 is 18 residues. Germline V gene data show CDR1 as LGHNT and CDR2 as FRNRAP.

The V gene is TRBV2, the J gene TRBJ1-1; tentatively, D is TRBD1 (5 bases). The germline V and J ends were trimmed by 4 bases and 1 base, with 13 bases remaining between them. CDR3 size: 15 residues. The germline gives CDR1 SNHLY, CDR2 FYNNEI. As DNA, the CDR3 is TGTGCCAGCAGTGCCCGGGGGGGTGGGAACACTGAAGCTTTCTTT. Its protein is CASSARGGGNTEAFF. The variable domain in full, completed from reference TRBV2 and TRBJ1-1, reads EPEVTQTPSHQVTQMGQEVILRCVPISNHLYFYWYRQILGQKVEFLVSFYNNEISEKSEIFDDQFSVERPDGSNFTLKIRSTKLEDSAMYFCASSARGGGNTEAFFGQGTRLTVV.

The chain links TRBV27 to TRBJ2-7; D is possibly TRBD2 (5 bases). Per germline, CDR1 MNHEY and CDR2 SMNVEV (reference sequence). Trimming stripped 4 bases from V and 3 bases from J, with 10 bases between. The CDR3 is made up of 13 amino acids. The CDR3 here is CASSSGGHYEQYF. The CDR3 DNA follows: TGTGCCAGCAGTTCCGGCGGGCACTACGAGCAGTACTTC.

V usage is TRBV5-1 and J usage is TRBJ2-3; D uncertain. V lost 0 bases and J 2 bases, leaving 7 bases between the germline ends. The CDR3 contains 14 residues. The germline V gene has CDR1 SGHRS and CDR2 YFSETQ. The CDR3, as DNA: TGCGCCAGCAGCTTGGGACTGAACACAGATACGCAGTATTTT. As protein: CASSLGLNTDTQYF.

This CDR3 is CASSQEWQKVGYTF. The CDR3 coding sequence is TGCGCCAGCAGCCAAGAGTGGCAGAAAGTAGGCTACACCTTC. V gene TRBV4-3 combines with J gene TRBJ1-2; D is uncertain. Trimming removed 0 bases from V and 8 bases from J, with 13 bases in between. This CDR3 comprises 14 residues. Germline-derived CDR1 and CDR2 are LGHNA and YSLEER.

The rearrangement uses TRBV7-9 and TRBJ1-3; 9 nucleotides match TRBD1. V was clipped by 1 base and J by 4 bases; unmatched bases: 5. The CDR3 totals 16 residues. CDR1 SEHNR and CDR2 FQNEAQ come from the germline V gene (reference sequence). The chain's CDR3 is CASSLVDGTGGNTIYF. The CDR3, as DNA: TGTGCCAGCAGCTTAGTCGACGGGACAGGGGGAAACACCATATATTTT.

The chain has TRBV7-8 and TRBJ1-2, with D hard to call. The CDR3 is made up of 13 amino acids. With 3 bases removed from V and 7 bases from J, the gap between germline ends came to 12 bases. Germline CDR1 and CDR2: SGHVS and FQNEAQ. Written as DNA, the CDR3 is TGTGCCAGCAGCTTTCTACAGCCAACTGGCTACACCTTC. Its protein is CASSFLQPTGYTF.

CDR3 region: CASSTTGLTDTQYF. Here the CDR3 DNA reads TGTGCCAGCTCAACGACAGGGCTCACAGATACGCAGTATTTT. The chain couples TRBV18 to TRBJ2-3, with TRBD1 identical over 7 bases. The CDR3 extends over 14 amino acids. Trimming took 5 bases from V and 2 from J; bases not matched to a gene: 4. Germline V gene lookup returns CDR1 KGHSH and CDR2 LQKENI.

Written as DNA, the CDR3 is TGTGCCAGCAACCCCGGGGAATCTGGAAACACCATATATTTT. Protein sequence: CASNPGESGNTIYF. The chain has TRBV6-1 and TRBJ1-3; D is unclear. Germline V gene data show CDR1 as MNHNS and CDR2 as SASEGT. V was clipped by 7 bases and J by 1 base, with 11 bases between them. The CDR3 runs to 14 residues.

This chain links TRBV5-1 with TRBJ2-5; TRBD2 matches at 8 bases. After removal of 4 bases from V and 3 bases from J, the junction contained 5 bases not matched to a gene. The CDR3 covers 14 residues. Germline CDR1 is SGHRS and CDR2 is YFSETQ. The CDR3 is CASSLGLEEETQYF. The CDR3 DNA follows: TGCGCCAGCAGCCTGGGACTAGAGGAAGAGACCCAGTACTTC.

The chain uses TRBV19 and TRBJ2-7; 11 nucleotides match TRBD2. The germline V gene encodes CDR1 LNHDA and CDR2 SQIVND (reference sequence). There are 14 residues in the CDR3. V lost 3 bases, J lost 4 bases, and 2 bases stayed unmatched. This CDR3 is CASSIGTSGYEQYF. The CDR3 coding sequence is TGTGCCAGTAGTATCGGGACTAGCGGATACGAGCAGTACTTC.

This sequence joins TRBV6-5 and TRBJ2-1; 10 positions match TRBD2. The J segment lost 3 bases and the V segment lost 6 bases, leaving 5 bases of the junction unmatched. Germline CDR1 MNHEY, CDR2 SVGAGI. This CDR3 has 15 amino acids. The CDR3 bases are TGTGCCAGCAGACTCAGCGGGGGGGGCTACAATGAGCAGTTCTTC. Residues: CASRLSGGGYNEQFF.

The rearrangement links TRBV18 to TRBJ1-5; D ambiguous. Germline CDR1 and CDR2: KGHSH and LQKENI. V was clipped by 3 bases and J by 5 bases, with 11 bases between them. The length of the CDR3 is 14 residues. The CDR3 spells CASSPSGEYQPQHF. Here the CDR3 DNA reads TGTGCCAGCTCACCCTCTGGAGAATATCAGCCCCAGCATTTT.

The CDR3 reads CASSQGNGFGAEAFF. The DNA for the CDR3 is TGTGCCAGCAGCCAAGGAAACGGATTCGGAGCTGAAGCTTTCTTT. The genes are TRBV14 and TRBJ1-1; D ambiguous. Germline assignment: CDR1 SGHDN and CDR2 FVKESK. V shed 1 base and J shed 6 bases, with 15 bases lying between them. CDR3 length equals 15 residues.

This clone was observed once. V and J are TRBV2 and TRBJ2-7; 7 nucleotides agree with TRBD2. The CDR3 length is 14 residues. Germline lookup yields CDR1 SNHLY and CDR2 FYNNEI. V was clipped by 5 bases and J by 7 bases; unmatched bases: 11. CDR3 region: CASSLRDYTREQYF. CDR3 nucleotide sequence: TGTGCCAGCAGTTTAAGGGACTACACTCGGGAGCAGTACTTC.